Listed below are T cell receptor beta chains from one sample, sequenced in a study of blood T cells in healthy people across ages. Each CDR3 protein is one row after TCRdb ran MiXCR on the 5' RACE reads. Of around 900,000 distinct CDR3 sequences in the sample, 45% to 60% were seen once. The sequenced sample consisted of blood. Every receptor here comes from a woman aged 55-70 years in good health. Each CDR3 is given with its conserved first and last residue. D genes are given only for firm matches.

D,V,CDR3
.,TRBV5-1,CASSSLLLSSYNEQFF
.,TRBV28,CAGSPLNQPQHF
.,TRBV20-1,CSASPGQGELAGGYF
.,TRBV5-1,CASSSGPPRETQYF
.,TRBV5-1,CASRGGSSYNEQYF
TRBD1,TRBV4-1,CASSQVPWTGGGEQFF
.,TRBV27,CASSLSWAYGYTF
.,TRBV5-1,CASSPPAGEKLFF
.,TRBV20-1,CSVHRSPYEQYF
.,TRBV7-8,CASSSTSQPQHF
.,TRBV5-1,CASSFAPANEQFF
TRBD1,TRBV27,CASSSGTGVYHSPLHF
.,TRBV15,CATAGGIQETQYF
.,TRBV4-1,CASSQVERTALDTQYF
TRBD1,TRBV12-3/TRBV12-4,CASLGDRGRGSYGYTF
.,TRBV11-2,CASSFQPVHTQYF
.,TRBV5-4,CASSSNVQETQYF
.,TRBV14,CASPRKLVGPISYEQYF
TRBD1,TRBV5-5,CASSLDAGGKTQYF
TRBD1,TRBV20-1,CSASSQGAVGYTF
.,TRBV7-9,CASSLGGGESTDTQYF
TRBD2,TRBV7-2,CASSVGTRSYEQYF
TRBD2,TRBV9,CASSVARDYSPEQFF
.,TRBV14,CASSQDPSRGHTQYF
.,TRBV6-2/TRBV6-3,CASKTGAYNEQFF
.,TRBV4-3,CASSQTGQPSYEQYF
TRBD1,TRBV7-9,CASSSYRGLKPHAEAFF
.,TRBV29-1,CSVETPGLTGPEQYF
.,TRBV20-1,CSASPGTPSTDTQYF
.,TRBV20-1,CSARDPAVGWDTQYF
.,TRBV5-1,CASSLEPADNEQFF
.,TRBV5-1,CASSLVSDIAKNIQYF
TRBD2,TRBV4-1,CASSQGPDLAGGDNEQFF
.,TRBV28,CASSIRVHSGYTF
.,TRBV29-1,CSALARADYEQYF
TRBD1,TRBV6-2/TRBV6-3,CASSIRTGGFYEQYF
TRBD1,TRBV5-1,CASSLLPRDRGVIAKNIQYF
.,TRBV7-2,CASSRQVYNEKLFF
TRBD1,TRBV2,CASQKTGGTTDTQYF
TRBD1,TRBV15,CATRSNRGAYEQYF
.,TRBV7-8,CASSPTSRAAITDTQYF
TRBD2,TRBV7-9,CASSLGLAGGPRTDTQYF
TRBD2,TRBV20-1,CSASSSGGFTDTQYF
.,TRBV2,CAKRVVNTEAFF
TRBD2,TRBV30,CAWSASGSTAQYF